The 15 T cell receptor beta chains listed next were all sequenced from one sample in a study of T cells in localized non-small cell lung cancer. TCRdb's table, derived via immunoSEQ multiplex PCR, lists solely in-frame clones and lacks some. The data show about 1,700 clones, about 23% seen once. Here the sequenced sample was normal lung tissue next to the tumor, taken before any cancer treatment. The receptor set was obtained from a female donor older than 55 with stage I lung adenocarcinoma.

This clone occurred a few times. The gene calls are TRBV4-1 and TRBJ2-5; TRBD2 agrees at 8 bases. J lost 5 bases, V lost 1 base, and 3 bases had no gene match. Germline-derived CDR1 and CDR2 are MGHRA and YSYEKL. The CDR3 is 14 amino acids. The CDR3, as DNA: TGCGCCAGCAGCCAAGCGCGACTAGCGGAGACCCAGTACTTC. Translated: CASSQARLAETQYF.

The chain couples TRBV29-1 to TRBJ2-3; no clear D. Per the germline V gene, CDR1 is SQVTM and CDR2 is ANQGSEA. The CDR3 runs to 13 residues. Trimming left V 7 bases short and J 2 bases short, with 13 bases between. DNA of the CDR3: TGCAGCGCTCCAGGACGATTCACAGATACGCAGTATTTT. Amino acid sequence: CSAPGRFTDTQYF.

The rearrangement joins TRBV30 to TRBJ2-5; D possibly matches TRBD1 or TRBD2 (5 bases each). The V end lost 4 bases, the J end lost 5 bases, and 17 bases lay between the germline ends. From germline, CDR1 is GTSNPN and CDR2 SVGIG (reference sequence). CDR3 length: 14 residues. The CDR3 nucleotides read TGTGCCTGGAACAATCCGGGGCGATTTGAGACCCAGTACTTC. Its translation is CAWNNPGRFETQYF.

The chain carries TRBV25-1 and TRBJ2-7; tentatively, D is TRBD1 (6 bases). The CDR3 is 14 residues long. V was cut by 6 bases and J by 6 bases, with 18 bases left in between. Germline V gene sequence: CDR1 MGHDK, CDR2 SYGVNS. This chain's CDR3 is CASRAPGGKSEQYF. The CDR3 DNA sequence: TGTGCCAGCAGGGCCCCTGGGGGCAAGAGCGAGCAGTACTTC.

The chain is built from TRBV12-5 and TRBJ1-1; no definite D call. This CDR3 is built from 11 residues. Germline CDR1 is LGHNT and CDR2 is FRNRAP. CDR3 in amino acids: CASTGNTEAFF. As DNA, the CDR3 is TGTGCCAGCACCGGGAACACTGAAGCTTTCTTT.

By its share, this clone is medium-sized. This sequence joins TRBV11-3 and TRBJ1-1, with D possibly TRBD1 on 6 matching bases. From germline, CDR1 is SGHNT and CDR2 YENEEA. The V gene lost 5 bases and the J gene lost 0 bases, with 19 bases spanning the gap. This CDR3 is 17 amino acids long. Here the CDR3 DNA reads TGTGCCAGCAGCCTCCTTTATGGGGGGCGGGTGAACACTGAAGCTTTCTTT. Translated: CASSLLYGGRVNTEAFF.

This clone showed up just a few times. This chain joins TRBV5-1 and TRBJ1-5; D is perhaps TRBD1 (5 bases). CDR1 and CDR2 (germline): SGHRS, YFSETQ. The CDR3 runs 14 residues. Trimming pared 4 bases from V and 3 bases from J, leaving 11 bases between. The DNA for the CDR3 is TGCGCCAGCAGCCCTGACAGCAACAATCAGCCCCAGCATTTT. The encoded protein is CASSPDSNNQPQHF. Full variable domain (remainder filled in from reference TRBV5-1 and TRBJ1-5): KAGVTQTPRYLIKTRGQQVTLSCSPISGHRSVSWYQQTPGQGLQFLFEYFSETQRNKGNFPGRFSGRQFSNSRSEMNVSTLELGDSALYLCASSPDSNNQPQHFGDGTRLSIL.

In this sample, this clone turned up a few times. The chain combines TRBV18 with TRBJ1-1; no clear D. From germline, CDR1 is KGHSH and CDR2 LQKENI. V lost 5 bases to trimming and J lost 1 base, with 5 bases between them. The CDR3 is 12 residues long. The DNA for the CDR3 is TGTGCCAGCTCAACCCAGAACACTGAAGCTTTCTTT. Residues: CASSTQNTEAFF.

This clone was seen a few times. The rearrangement links TRBV9 to TRBJ1-4; D not resolved. This CDR3 has 15 amino acids. Looked up from germline, CDR1 is SGDLS and CDR2 is YYNGEE. The V end was cut by 3 bases, the J end by 3 bases, with 12 bases between. The CDR3 nucleotides read TGTGCCAGCAGCGACAACGCCAGGCCTAATGAAAAACTGTTTTTT. It specifies CASSDNARPNEKLFF.

The sample holds a few counts of this clone. The rearrangement joins TRBV15 to TRBJ2-5; a possible D gene is TRBD2 (6 bases). CDR3 length: 17 residues. Germline CDR1 and CDR2: LNHNV and YYDKDF (reference sequence). V lost 8 bases and J 4 bases, leaving 26 bases between the germline ends. DNA of the CDR3: TGTGCCACCTCTACCCGAGCGGAGGGCCCTCGGGGAGAGACCCAGTACTTC. Translating gives CATSTRAEGPRGETQYF.

This clone has only a few counts. The chain employs TRBV30 and TRBJ2-3; D may be TRBD1 or TRBD2 (5 bases each). This CDR3 is built from 13 residues. Trimming shortened V by 1 base and J by 8 bases, and 13 bases separated the two germline ends. The germline V gene has CDR1 GTSNPN and CDR2 SVGIG (reference sequence). CDR3 region: CAWSDTGRGTQYF. In nucleotides, the CDR3 is TGTGCCTGGAGTGATACAGGCCGGGGTACGCAGTATTTT.

This clone came up a few times. CDR3 nucleotides: TGTGCCAGCAGCGTAGGTTTCAGGGGCGAGCGGGAGCTGTTTTTT. It translates to CASSVGFRGERELFF. V is TRBV9 and J is TRBJ2-2, with D possibly matching TRBD1 (6 bases). V lost 0 bases, J lost 9 bases, and 15 bases lay in between. This CDR3 has 15 residues. Germline values: CDR1 SGDLS, CDR2 YYNGEE.

By sample share, this clone is hyperexpanded (1% or more). The rearrangement links TRBV11-3 to TRBJ2-1; D assignment may be TRBD1 or TRBD2 (5 bases each). The length of the CDR3 is 16 residues. V was shortened by 0 bases and J by 0 bases, with 9 bases between the two germline ends. CDR1 SGHNT and CDR2 YENEEA come from the germline V gene. In DNA, the CDR3 is TGTGCCAGCAGCTTAGAGGGACCCGCCTCCTACAATGAGCAGTTCTTC. Its translation: CASSLEGPASYNEQFF.

The chain employs TRBV11-3 and TRBJ2-5; D call uncertain. V lost 5 bases and J 4 bases, leaving 20 bases between the germline ends. This CDR3 comprises 16 residues. Germline values: CDR1 SGHNT, CDR2 YENEEA. The chain's CDR3 is CASSPRVVAPSETQYF. Written as DNA, the CDR3 is TGTGCCAGCAGCCCCCGAGTGGTAGCTCCATCAGAGACCCAGTACTTC. The full variable domain, completed using reference TRBV11-3 and TRBJ2-5, is EAGVVQSPRYKIIEKKQPVAFWCNPISGHNTLYWYLQNLGQGPELLIRYENEEAVDDSQLPKDRFSAERLKGVDSTLKIQPAELGDSAVYLCASSPRVVAPSETQYFGPGTRLLVL.

This sequence joins TRBV6-8 and TRBJ1-5; the match to TRBD1 covers 8 bases. The CDR3 runs 15 residues. In germline, CDR1 is MNHGY, CDR2 SAAAGT. The junction had 4 bases not matched to a gene; V was cut back by 0 bases and J by 6 bases. Written as DNA, the CDR3 is TGTGCCAGCAGTTACTCGCAGGGGGCGAGTCAGCCCCAGCATTTT. Its protein is CASSYSQGASQPQHF.